The next 5 T cell receptor beta chains were all read from a single sample in a study of regulatory T cells in long-lasting Graves disease. The time point here: persistent/refractory GD, antithyroid drugs over 5 years with positive TRAb. Construction of the TCR library relied on RNA isolated from PBMCs. iRepertoire HTBI primers and Arm-PCR of CDR3 regions built TCR beta libraries. TCRdb recomputed calls from the multiplex PCR reads with MiXCR, one row per CDR3 protein. The table has over 650,000 distinct CDR3 sequences, 30% seen once. Source: peripheral blood mononuclear cells (PBMCs), taken when the disease was refractory, from a patient treated with antithyroid drugs. The receptors were sampled from a female donor with Graves disease.

At least ten counts were recorded for this clonotype. The rearrangement joins TRBV6-1 to TRBJ1-1; 8 positions match TRBD1. CDR1 is MNHNS, CDR2 SASEGT, per germline. V lost 10 bases and J lost 4; bases outside the gene matches: 5. The CDR3 loop spans 12 amino acids. CDR3 residues: CATGQGLTEAFF. The CDR3 DNA follows: TGTGCCACCGGACAGGGACTCACTGAAGCTTTCTTT.

The genes are TRBV6-1 and TRBJ1-2; TRBD1 matches 9 bases. The germline CDR1 and CDR2 sequences are MNHNS and SASEGT. The ends lost 8 bases at V and 7 bases at J; junction bases unmatched: 5. CDR3 length: 12 amino acids. CDR3 DNA sequence: TGTGCCAGCCGACAGGGGGAGGGTGGCTACACCTTC. Protein: CASRQGEGGYTF.

This clonotype came up a few times. The genes are TRBV19 and TRBJ1-1, with D maybe TRBD1 (6 bases). V lost 4 bases and J lost 6, with 12 bases in between. This CDR3 spans 13 amino acids. Per the germline V gene, CDR1 is LNHDA and CDR2 is SQIVND (reference sequence). The CDR3 loop is CASSRVPGAEAFF. As DNA, the CDR3 is TGTGCCAGTAGTAGAGTGCCAGGGGCTGAAGCTTTCTTT.

V and J are TRBV18 and TRBJ1-2, with TRBD1 matching 7 bases. CDR1 KGHSH and CDR2 LQKENI come from the germline V gene. The trim removed 5 bases at V and 4 bases at J, leaving 7 bases unmatched. This CDR3 spans 14 amino acids. This CDR3 is CASSITGEGYGYTF. DNA of the CDR3: TGTGCCAGCTCAATCACAGGGGAGGGCTATGGCTACACCTTC.

This clonotype came up a few times. This chain joins TRBV30 and TRBJ1-1, with D possibly being TRBD1 (5 bases). The germline CDR1 and CDR2 sequences are GTSNPN and SVGIG (reference sequence). This CDR3 has 12 amino acids. V lost 4 bases to trimming and J lost 12 bases, with 18 bases between them. CDR3 region: CAWKGAKEKSFF. CDR3 bases: TGTGCCTGGAAAGGGGCAAAAGAGAAGTCTTTCTTT.